A single count supports the clone carrying this T cell receptor (beta chain). This entry belongs to a study of cytomegalovirus exposure and HLA in healthy donors. Using immunoSEQ multiplex PCR, the repertoire was profiled, and TCRdb retains in-frame clones only, with some absent. Here the sample spans under 200,000 clones, more than 80% being singletons. V was trimmed by 0 bases and J by 0 bases, leaving 12 bases between them. Germline CDR1 reads LGHNA; CDR2 reads YNFKEQ. This CDR3 has 17 residues. This sequence originates from a young man in good health and CMV-seropositive. The gene calls are TRBV4-2 and TRBJ2-1; D remains unclear. The sample comprised PBMCs. The DNA of the CDR3 is TGTGCCAGCAGCCAAGATGGTATAGTAAGCTCCTACAATGAGCAGTTCTTC. Amino acids: CASSQDGIVSSYNEQFF.